These T cell receptor beta chains were read from a single sample in a study of blood T cell repertoires in COVID-19. TCRdb's table, derived via immunoSEQ multiplex PCR, lists solely in-frame clones and lacks some. The data contain roughly 59,000 clones, around 85% of them seen just once; the ten biggest clones take up roughly 10%. Input material: peripheral blood. These receptors came from a human donor in a cohort sampled during active COVID-19. The CDR3 runs from the conserved cysteine through the conserved F or W. D genes are given only for firm matches. Size is stated for part of the rows, as once, few or many counts, or as a class when the clone is expanded.

V,D,size,J,DNA,CDR3
TRBV7-2,NA,NA,TRBJ2-1,TGTGCCAGCAGCTTAGCTAGCCCCTCCTACAATGAGCAGTTCTTC,CASSLASPSYNEQFF
TRBV10-3,TRBD1,NA,TRBJ2-1,TGTGCCATCAGTGAAACAGGGGGCCTCAATGAGCAGTTCTTC,CAISETGGLNEQFF
TRBV29-1,TRBD2,NA,TRBJ2-1,TGCAGCGTTCGGGAGCGGGAGGGCCGAAATGAGCAGTTCTTC,CSVREREGRNEQFF
TRBV11-2,TRBD2,NA,TRBJ2-3,TGTGCCAGCAGCTCACTCCGGCCGGGGGGATCAGATACGCAGTATTTT,CASSSLRPGGSDTQYF
TRBV2,NA,NA,TRBJ2-7,TGTGCCAGCAGTGAAAATACCTACGAGCAGTACTTC,CASSENTYEQYF
TRBV7-2,TRBD1,few,TRBJ2-1,TGTGCCAGCAGCCCTCTTAGGACAGGGGGTAGGCGAGGTGAGCAGTTCTTC,CASSPLRTGGRRGEQFF
TRBV4-3,TRBD1,NA,TRBJ1-4,TGCGCCAGCAGCCAAGATCTACAGGGGAGGCTGTTTTTT,CASSQDLQGRLFF
TRBV9,NA,NA,TRBJ2-2,TGTGCCAGCAGCGTATTGACAAGCCGGAACACCGGGGAGCTGTTTTTT,CASSVLTSRNTGELFF
TRBV3-1/TRBV3-2,TRBD2,NA,TRBJ2-1,TGTGCCAGCAGCCAGGTGGGGACTAGCGGATACAATGAGCAGTTCTTC,CASSQVGTSGYNEQFF
TRBV7-9,TRBD2,NA,TRBJ2-3,TGTGCCAGCAGCTTAGCTAGCGGGAGGACAGATACGCAGTATTTT,CASSLASGRTDTQYF
TRBV2,TRBD1,NA,TRBJ2-3,TGTGCCAGCAGTAGACAGGGTGAAGATACGCAGTATTTT,CASSRQGEDTQYF
TRBV7-2,NA,NA,TRBJ1-2,TGTGCCAGCAGCTCCACCCCGGGGGAACGTCCTCGCACCTTC,CASSSTPGERPRTF
TRBV4-3,NA,few,TRBJ2-6,TGCGCCAGCAGCCAAGTCTCGGGCTCTGGGGCCAACGTCCTGACTTTC,CASSQVSGSGANVLTF
TRBV5-5,TRBD1,once,TRBJ2-1,TGTGCCAGCACCTCCCCGCCGACAGGGGTCAATGAGCAGTTCTTC,CASTSPPTGVNEQFF
TRBV7-2,TRBD1,NA,TRBJ1-5,TGTGCCAGCAGCTTTTCAGGGGGCAATAGCAATCAGCCCCAGCATTTT,CASSFSGGNSNQPQHF
TRBV28,NA,once,TRBJ1-5,TGTGCCAGCAGCCTCCGACATAGGCAACAGCCCCAGCATTTT,CASSLRHRQQPQHF
TRBV7-8,NA,few,TRBJ2-7,TGTGCCAGCAGCTTAGGTTCACTCGCCTACGAGCAGTACTTC,CASSLGSLAYEQYF
TRBV7-8,TRBD2,NA,TRBJ2-5,TGTGCCAGCAGCTTAGGGGGGGGTAATGTCGGACCGCATTTAAAGACCCAGTACTTC,CASSLGGGNVGPHLKTQYF
TRBV30,NA,few,TRBJ1-5,TGTGCCTGGGCTTTGACAGGTGCAAATCAGCCCCAGCATTTT,CAWALTGANQPQHF
TRBV19,NA,NA,TRBJ1-1,TGTGCCAGTAGTCCCACCCCCAGGGTTGAAGCTTTCTTT,CASSPTPRVEAFF
TRBV29-1,TRBD2,NA,TRBJ2-7,TGCAGCGCCGGCCGGGGGGAAGCATACGAGCAGTACTTC,CSAGRGEAYEQYF
TRBV30,TRBD2,many,TRBJ2-1,TGTGCCTGGAGTGGACTAGCGGGAGTCAATGAGCAGTTCTTC,CAWSGLAGVNEQFF
TRBV6-6,NA,few,TRBJ1-5,TGTGCCAGCAGCAGACAGGCGAGCAATCAGCCCCAGCATTTT,CASSRQASNQPQHF
TRBV28,NA,NA,TRBJ2-4,TGTGCCAGCTGTTTGGGAGTATTAAACATTCAGTACTTC,CASCLGVLNIQYF
TRBV6-4,NA,NA,TRBJ2-1,TGTGCCAGCAGTGAGGCGGGGATCGGTGAGCAGTTCTTC,CASSEAGIGEQFF
TRBV11-1,TRBD2,NA,TRBJ2-1,TGTGCCAGCAGCGCGTCGGGACTAGCAGGGGAGCAGTTCTTC,CASSASGLAGEQFF
TRBV19,TRBD1,NA,TRBJ1-2,TGTGCCAGTAGTATAACAGGGGGCGTCTATGGCTACACCTTC,CASSITGGVYGYTF
TRBV11-2,NA,NA,TRBJ2-5,TGTGCCAGCAGCTTAGATGGGGCCAAATGGGAGACCCAGTACTTC,CASSLDGAKWETQYF
TRBV28,NA,NA,TRBJ1-4,TGTGCCAGTCAGAAGGGGGGGTTAAGGGAAAAACTGTTTTTT,CASQKGGLREKLFF
TRBV6-5,TRBD1,NA,TRBJ2-7,TGTGCCAGCGGGACAGCCTACGAGCAGTACTTC,CASGTAYEQYF
TRBV27,NA,NA,TRBJ1-1,TGTGCCAGCAGTTTTGGCCGGCCGGGCACTGAAGCTTTCTTT,CASSFGRPGTEAFF
TRBV29-1,NA,NA,TRBJ2-7,TGCAGCGTTGAAGTCGTAGGGGGCGAGCAGTACTTC,CSVEVVGGEQYF
TRBV20-1,NA,NA,TRBJ2-3,TGCAGTGCCAGTTCCCCACAGGGCACAGATACGCAGTATTTT,CSASSPQGTDTQYF
TRBV5-4,NA,few,TRBJ2-3,TGTGCCAGCAGCTTACCCGGGGTGGATACGCAGTATTTT,CASSLPGVDTQYF
TRBV4-3,TRBD2,few,TRBJ2-7,TGCGCCAGCAGCCTCCGGGAGGGCCCCCACGAGCAGTACTTC,CASSLREGPHEQYF
TRBV5-1,NA,NA,TRBJ1-1,TGCGCCAGCAGCCCATCAGGGATTGGCACTGAAGCTTTCTTT,CASSPSGIGTEAFF
TRBV7-9,TRBD1,NA,TRBJ2-3,TGTGCCAGCAGCTCAGGGGGTCTCGGTACAGATACGCAGTATTTT,CASSSGGLGTDTQYF
TRBV24-1,NA,NA,TRBJ1-2,TGTGCCACCAGTGATTTGCGAGGAGGGGTCGACTATGGCTACACCTTC,CATSDLRGGVDYGYTF
TRBV18,NA,many,TRBJ1-1,TGTGCCAGCTCACTCACAGATTCGAACACTGAAGCTTTCTTT,CASSLTDSNTEAFF
TRBV24-1,NA,many,TRBJ1-1,TGTGCCACCAGTGATCAGGTGAACACTGAAGCTTTCTTT,CATSDQVNTEAFF
TRBV5-6,TRBD2,NA,TRBJ2-2,TGTGCCAGCAGCCGCGGACTAGCGGGAACCGGGGAGCTGTTTTTT,CASSRGLAGTGELFF
TRBV19,TRBD2,NA,TRBJ2-3,TGTGCCAGTAGTGCCCGGTTAGCGGGAGAATTAGAAGATACGCAGTATTTT,CASSARLAGELEDTQYF
TRBV19,TRBD1,NA,TRBJ2-7,TGTGCCAGTAGTGCCGGGACAGGCTACGAGCAGTACTTC,CASSAGTGYEQYF
TRBV10-1,NA,NA,TRBJ1-2,TGCGCCAGCAGTGAGAATATCTACGCCGATTCCTATGGCTACACCTTC,CASSENIYADSYGYTF
TRBV6-6,TRBD2,NA,TRBJ2-1,TGTGCCAGCAGCCCCCTTCGGAGTAGCGGGGAGCAGTTCTTC,CASSPLRSSGEQFF
TRBV28,TRBD1,NA,TRBJ2-1,TGTGCCAGCAGCCAAGGACAGGGAGGCGTCAATGAGCAGTTCTTC,CASSQGQGGVNEQFF
TRBV4-2,NA,NA,TRBJ2-1,TGTGCCAGCAGCCAAGTAGTTAGACTGAAGCTGTTCTTC,CASSQVVRLKLFF
TRBV24-1,NA,few,TRBJ2-5,TGTGCCACCAGTGATTTGGGGACACCACAAGAGACCCAGTACTTC,CATSDLGTPQETQYF